This T cell receptor beta chain came from a study of human T cells and chemical hapten exposure. Turning to the study itself: Small pooled library volume differences mainly caused per-sample TCR yield variation. Study conclusions and caveats: Counts of TCRs above 1 in 1000 frequency stayed unchanged with DPC sensitization.

V lost 8 bases and J 4 bases, leaving 15 bases between the germline ends. The CDR3 length is 13 residues. From germline, CDR1 is SGHAT and CDR2 FQNNGV. Extraction yielded total RNA from whole blood (unfractionated). Attachment of unique molecular identifiers to individual cDNA molecules was performed in the library. In the original analysis: Individual samples carried between about 20,000 and 700,000 TCRs, with approximately 100,000 as the median. TCRdb fed the reads into MiXCR, producing one record per CDR3 protein. TCRdb, not the authors, supplied the V and J calls. The data contain around 120,000 distinct CDR3 sequences, 8.5% of them singletons. This clonotype was recorded many times. Its specificity is not known.

This sequence originates from a human donor in good health. Some clones in this sample may be carry-over from other donors' samples. Specimen: whole blood. This chain joins TRBV11-2 and TRBJ2-7, with D maybe TRBD1 (6 bases). The CDR3 region is CASSGTHPYEQYF. DNA of the CDR3: TGTGCCAGCTCCGGGACACATCCTTACGAGCAGTACTTC.